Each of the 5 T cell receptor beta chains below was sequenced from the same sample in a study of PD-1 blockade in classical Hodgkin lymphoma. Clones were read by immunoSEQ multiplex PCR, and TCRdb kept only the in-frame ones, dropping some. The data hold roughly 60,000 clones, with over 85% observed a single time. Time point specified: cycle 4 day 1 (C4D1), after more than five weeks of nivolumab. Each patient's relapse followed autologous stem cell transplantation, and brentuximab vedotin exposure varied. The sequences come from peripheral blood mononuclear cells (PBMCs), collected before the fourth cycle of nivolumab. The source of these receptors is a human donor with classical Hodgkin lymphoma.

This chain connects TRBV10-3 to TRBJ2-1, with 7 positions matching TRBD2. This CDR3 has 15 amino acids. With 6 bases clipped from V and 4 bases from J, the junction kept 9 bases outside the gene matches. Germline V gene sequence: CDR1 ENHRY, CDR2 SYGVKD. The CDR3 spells CAIRDFGGGYNEQFF. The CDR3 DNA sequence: TGTGCCATCAGAGATTTTGGGGGGGGGTACAATGAGCAGTTCTTC.

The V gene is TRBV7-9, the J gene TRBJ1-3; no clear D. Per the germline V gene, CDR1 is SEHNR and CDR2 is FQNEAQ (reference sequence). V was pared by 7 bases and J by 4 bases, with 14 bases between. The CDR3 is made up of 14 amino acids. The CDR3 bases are TGTGCCAGCACCGCCATAATTGTGGGAAACACCATATATTTT. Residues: CASTAIIVGNTIYF.

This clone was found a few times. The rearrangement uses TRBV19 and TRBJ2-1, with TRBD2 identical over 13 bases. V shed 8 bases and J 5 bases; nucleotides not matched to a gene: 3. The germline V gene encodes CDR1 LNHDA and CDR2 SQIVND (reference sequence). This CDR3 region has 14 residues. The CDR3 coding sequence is TGTGCCAGTGGACTAGCGGGAGTAAACAATGAGCAGTTCTTC. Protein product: CASGLAGVNNEQFF.

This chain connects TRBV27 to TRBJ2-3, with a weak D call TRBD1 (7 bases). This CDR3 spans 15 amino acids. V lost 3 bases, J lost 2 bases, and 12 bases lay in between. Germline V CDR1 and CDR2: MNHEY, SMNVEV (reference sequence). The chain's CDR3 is CASSLYRGLTDTQYF. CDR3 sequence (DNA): TGTGCCAGCAGTTTGTACAGGGGACTCACAGATACGCAGTATTTT.

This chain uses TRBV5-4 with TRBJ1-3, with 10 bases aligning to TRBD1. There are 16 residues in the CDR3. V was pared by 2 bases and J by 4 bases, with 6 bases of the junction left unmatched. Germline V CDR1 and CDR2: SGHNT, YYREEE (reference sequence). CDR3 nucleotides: TGTGCCAGCAGCTTCGCCGGGACAGGGGTAGGAAACACCATATATTTT. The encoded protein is CASSFAGTGVGNTIYF.